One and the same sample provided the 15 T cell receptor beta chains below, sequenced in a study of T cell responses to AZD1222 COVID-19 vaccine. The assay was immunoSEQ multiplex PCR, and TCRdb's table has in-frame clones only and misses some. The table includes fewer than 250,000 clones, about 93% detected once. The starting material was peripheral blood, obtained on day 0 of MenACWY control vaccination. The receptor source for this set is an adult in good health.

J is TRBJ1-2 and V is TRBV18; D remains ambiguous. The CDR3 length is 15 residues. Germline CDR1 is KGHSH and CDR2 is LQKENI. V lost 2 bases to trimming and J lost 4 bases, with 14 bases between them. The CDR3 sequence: CASSPTRSNSYGYTF. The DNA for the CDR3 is TGTGCCAGCTCACCAACCCGGTCGAACAGCTATGGCTACACCTTC.

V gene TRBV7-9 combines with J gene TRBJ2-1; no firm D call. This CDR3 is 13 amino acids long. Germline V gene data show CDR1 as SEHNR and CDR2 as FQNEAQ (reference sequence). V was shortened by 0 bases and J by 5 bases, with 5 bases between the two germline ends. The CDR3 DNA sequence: TGTGCCAGCAGCTTAGCTGGGGACAATGAGCAGTTCTTC. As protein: CASSLAGDNEQFF. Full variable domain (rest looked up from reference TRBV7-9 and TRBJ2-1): DTGVSQNPRHKITKRGQNVTFRCDPISEHNRLYWYRQTLGQGPEFLTYFQNEAQLEKSRLLSDRFSAERPKGSFSTLEIQRTEQGDSAMYLCASSLAGDNEQFFGPGTRLTVL.

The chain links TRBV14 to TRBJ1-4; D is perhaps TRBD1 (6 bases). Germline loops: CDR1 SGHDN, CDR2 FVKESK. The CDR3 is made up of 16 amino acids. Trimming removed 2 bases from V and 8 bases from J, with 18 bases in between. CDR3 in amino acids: CASSQSPGHLREKLFF. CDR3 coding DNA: TGTGCCAGCAGCCAATCACCGGGACACCTTCGAGAAAAACTGTTTTTT.

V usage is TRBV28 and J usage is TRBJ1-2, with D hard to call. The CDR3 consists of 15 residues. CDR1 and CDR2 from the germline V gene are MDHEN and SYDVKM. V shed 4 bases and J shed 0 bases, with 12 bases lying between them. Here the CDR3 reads CASSSPGRANYGYTF. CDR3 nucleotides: TGTGCCAGCAGTTCCCCAGGCCGGGCTAACTATGGCTACACCTTC.

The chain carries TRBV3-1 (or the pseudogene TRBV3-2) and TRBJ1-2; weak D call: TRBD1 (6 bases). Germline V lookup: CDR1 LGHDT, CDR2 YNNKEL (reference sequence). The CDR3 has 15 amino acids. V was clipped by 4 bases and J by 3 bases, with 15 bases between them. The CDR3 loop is CASSPPGHRHYGYTF. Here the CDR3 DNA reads TGTGCCAGCAGCCCCCCGGGACACCGACACTATGGCTACACCTTC.

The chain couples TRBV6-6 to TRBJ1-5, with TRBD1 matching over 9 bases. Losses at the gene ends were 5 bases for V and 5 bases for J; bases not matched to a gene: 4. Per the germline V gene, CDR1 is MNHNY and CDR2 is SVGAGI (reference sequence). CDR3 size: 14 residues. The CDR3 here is CASSRDRDYQPQHF. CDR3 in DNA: TGTGCCAGCAGTAGGGACAGGGATTATCAGCCCCAGCATTTT.

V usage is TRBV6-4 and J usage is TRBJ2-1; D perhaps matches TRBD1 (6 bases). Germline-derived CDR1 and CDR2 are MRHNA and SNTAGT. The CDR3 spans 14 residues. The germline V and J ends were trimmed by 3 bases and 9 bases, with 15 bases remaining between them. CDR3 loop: CASSEVQGSGEQFF. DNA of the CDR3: TGTGCCAGCAGTGAGGTACAGGGTTCAGGTGAGCAGTTCTTC.

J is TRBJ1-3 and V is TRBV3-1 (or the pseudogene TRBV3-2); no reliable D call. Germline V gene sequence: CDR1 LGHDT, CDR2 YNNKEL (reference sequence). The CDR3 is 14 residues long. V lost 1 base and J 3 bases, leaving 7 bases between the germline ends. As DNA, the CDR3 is TGTGCCAGCAGCCAAGTAGGGTATGGAAACACCATATATTTT. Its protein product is CASSQVGYGNTIYF.

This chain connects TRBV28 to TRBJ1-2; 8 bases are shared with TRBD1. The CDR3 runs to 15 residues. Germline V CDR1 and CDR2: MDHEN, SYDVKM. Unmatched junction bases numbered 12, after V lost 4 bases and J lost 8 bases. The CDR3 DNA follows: TGTGCCAGCAGTTGGAACAACAGGGGGTTGCGAGGCTACACCTTC. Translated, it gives CASSWNNRGLRGYTF.

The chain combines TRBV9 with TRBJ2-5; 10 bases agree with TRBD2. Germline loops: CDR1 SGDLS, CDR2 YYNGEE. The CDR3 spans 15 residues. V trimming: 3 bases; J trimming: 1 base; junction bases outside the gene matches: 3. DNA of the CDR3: TGTGCCAGCAGCGGTAGCGGGGGGACCCAAGAGACCCAGTACTTC. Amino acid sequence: CASSGSGGTQETQYF. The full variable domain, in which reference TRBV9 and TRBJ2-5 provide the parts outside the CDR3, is DSGVTQTPKHLITATGQRVTLRCSPRSGDLSVYWYQQSLDQGLQFLIQYYNGEERAKGNILERFSAQQFPDLHSELNLSSLELGDSALYFCASSGSGGTQETQYFGPGTRLLVL.

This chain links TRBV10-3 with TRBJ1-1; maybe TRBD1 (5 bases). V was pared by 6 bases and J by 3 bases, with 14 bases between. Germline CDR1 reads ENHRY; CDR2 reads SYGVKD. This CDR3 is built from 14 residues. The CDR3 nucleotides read TGTGCCATCAGGAGGGGTGGTGAGGACACTGAAGCTTTCTTT. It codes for CAIRRGGEDTEAFF.

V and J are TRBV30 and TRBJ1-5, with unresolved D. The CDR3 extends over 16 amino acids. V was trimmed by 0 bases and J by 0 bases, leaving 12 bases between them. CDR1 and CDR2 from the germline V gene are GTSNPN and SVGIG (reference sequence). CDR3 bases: TGTGCCTGGAGTGTAGGTACGGCTGCTAGCAATCAGCCCCAGCATTTT. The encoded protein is CAWSVGTAASNQPQHF.

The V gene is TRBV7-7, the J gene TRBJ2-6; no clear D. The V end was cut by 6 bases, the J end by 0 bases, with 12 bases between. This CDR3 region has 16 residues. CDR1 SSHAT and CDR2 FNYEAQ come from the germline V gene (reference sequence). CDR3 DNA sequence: TGTGCCAGCAGTAAAGATCGCAACTCTGGGGCCAACGTCCTGACTTTC. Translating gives CASSKDRNSGANVLTF. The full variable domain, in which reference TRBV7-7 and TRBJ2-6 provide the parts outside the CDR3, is GAGVSQSPRYKVTKRGQDVTLRCDPISSHATLYWYQQALGQGPEFLTYFNYEAQPDKSGLPSDRFSAERPEGSISTLTIQRTEQRDSAMYRCASSKDRNSGANVLTFGAGSRLTVL.

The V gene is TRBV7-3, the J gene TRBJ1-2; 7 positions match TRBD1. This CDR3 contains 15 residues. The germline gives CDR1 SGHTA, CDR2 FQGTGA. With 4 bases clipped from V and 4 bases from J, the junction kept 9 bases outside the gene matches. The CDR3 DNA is TGTGCCAGCAGCTCCCAGACAGGGCCCGGCTATGGCTACACCTTC. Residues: CASSSQTGPGYGYTF. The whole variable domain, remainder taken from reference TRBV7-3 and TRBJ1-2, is GAGVSQTPSNKVTEKGKYVELRCDPISGHTALYWYRQSLGQGPEFLIYFQGTGAADDSGLPNDRFFAVRPEGSVSTLKIQRTERGDSAVYLCASSSQTGPGYGYTFGSGTRLTVV.

The CDR3 protein is CAIKSGARELFF. The CDR3 coding sequence is TGTGCCATCAAATCTGGGGCTAGGGAGCTGTTTTTT. The chain carries TRBV28 and TRBJ2-2; D might be TRBD1 (5 bases). The germline V gene has CDR1 MDHEN and CDR2 SYDVKM. V gave up 10 bases and J gave up 9 bases, with 15 bases separating them. The CDR3 totals 12 residues.